This T cell receptor beta chain was found in a study of blood T cells in healthy people across ages. The study's findings and limits: Age brought a roughly linear fall in TCR beta diversity measured per million T cells. From one million sequenced T cells, diversity estimates were lower bounds.

The germline gives CDR1 LNHDA, CDR2 SQIVND (reference sequence). V lost 4 bases to trimming and J lost 7 bases; unmatched junction nucleotides: 5. The length of the CDR3 is 13 residues. Healthy Russian Caucasian donors spanned ages about 6 to 95 years. Through a sample-barcoded 5' primer and a J-beta primer mix, a second PCR was run for roughly 6 to 11 cycles. TCRdb fed the 5' RACE reads into MiXCR, producing one record per CDR3 protein. The sample consists of about 1.6 million distinct CDR3 sequences, about 32% of them appearing once. As concerns this clonotype: What it binds is not known.

This clonotype was sampled from a woman aged 30 to 39 in good health. This rearrangement joins TRBV19 to TRBJ2-7; 9 bases are shared with TRBD2. Specimen: blood. CDR3 nucleotides: TGTGCCAGTAGTACCTCTAGCGGGAATGAGCAGTACTTC. Translation: CASSTSSGNEQYF.